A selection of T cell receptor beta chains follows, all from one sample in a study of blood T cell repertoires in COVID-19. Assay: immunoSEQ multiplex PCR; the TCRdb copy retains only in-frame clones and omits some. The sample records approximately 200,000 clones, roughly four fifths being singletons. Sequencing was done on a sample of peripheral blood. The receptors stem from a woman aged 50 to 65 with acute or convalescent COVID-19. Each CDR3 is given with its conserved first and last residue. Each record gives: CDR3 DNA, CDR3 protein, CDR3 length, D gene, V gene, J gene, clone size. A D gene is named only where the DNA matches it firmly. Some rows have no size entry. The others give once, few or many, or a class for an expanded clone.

CDR3 DNA: TGTGCCTGGAGCGCAGGACTAGCGGGGACAGATACGCAGTATTTT; CDR3 protein: CAWSAGLAGTDTQYF; CDR3 length: 15; D gene: TRBD2; V gene: TRBV30; J gene: TRBJ2-3; clone size: once
CDR3 DNA: TGTGCCAGCAGTTCAACACCAAATGAAAAACTGTTTTTT; CDR3 protein: CASSSTPNEKLFF; CDR3 length: 13; D gene: NA; V gene: TRBV12-3/TRBV12-4; J gene: TRBJ1-4; clone size: NA
CDR3 DNA: TGCAGCGTTATACCACAGGGCCGGAATCAGCCCCAGCATTTT; CDR3 protein: CSVIPQGRNQPQHF; CDR3 length: 14; D gene: NA; V gene: TRBV29-1; J gene: TRBJ1-5; clone size: once
CDR3 DNA: TGTGCCAGCAGTTTCGAGGACACCGGGGAGCTGTTTTTT; CDR3 protein: CASSFEDTGELFF; CDR3 length: 13; D gene: NA; V gene: TRBV12-3/TRBV12-4; J gene: TRBJ2-2; clone size: NA
CDR3 DNA: TGTGCCAGCAGCTCCCAGACAGGGCCAGATACGCAGTATTTT; CDR3 protein: CASSSQTGPDTQYF; CDR3 length: 14; D gene: TRBD1; V gene: TRBV7-2; J gene: TRBJ2-3; clone size: NA
CDR3 DNA: TGCGCCAGCAGCGGGGGACAGGTCATCCGTGTCAGCTATGGCTACACCTTC; CDR3 protein: CASSGGQVIRVSYGYTF; CDR3 length: 17; D gene: TRBD1; V gene: TRBV23-1; J gene: TRBJ1-2; clone size: NA
CDR3 DNA: TGTGCCAGCAGCTTGGGATATAGCGGGGGGGCCAGAGATACGCAGTATTTT; CDR3 protein: CASSLGYSGGARDTQYF; CDR3 length: 17; D gene: TRBD2; V gene: TRBV5-4; J gene: TRBJ2-3; clone size: NA
CDR3 DNA: TGTGCCAGCAGCGTAGGGTTGGGGACAGGGTCAACTAACTATGGCTACACCTTC; CDR3 protein: CASSVGLGTGSTNYGYTF; CDR3 length: 18; D gene: TRBD1; V gene: TRBV9; J gene: TRBJ1-2; clone size: NA
CDR3 DNA: TGTGCCAGCAGTTACGGACTCCGGGGAACCTACGAGCAGTACTTC; CDR3 protein: CASSYGLRGTYEQYF; CDR3 length: 15; D gene: NA; V gene: TRBV6-5; J gene: TRBJ2-7; clone size: NA
CDR3 DNA: TGTGCCAGTAGCGACAGGGTGGGTGACGAGCAGTACTTC; CDR3 protein: CASSDRVGDEQYF; CDR3 length: 13; D gene: TRBD1; V gene: TRBV19; J gene: TRBJ2-7; clone size: NA